The 27 T cell receptor beta chains below come from one sample, sequenced in a study of PD-1 blockade in classical Hodgkin lymphoma (dated by TCRdb to the early 2020s). Library creation used the immunoSEQ multiplex PCR assay. Imported from immuneACCESS, the table was reduced by TCRdb to in-frame sequences with V and J called. These copies leave out some clones; in studies compared against another copy, an unresolved V gene accounts for under half, and the cause of the remainder is not known. Recorded for this sample are roughly 61,000 clones; around 90% of them occurred a single time. The biggest ten clones account for about 10% of the sample. The sample's time point label is to be understood as: cycle 2 day 1 (C2D1) of nivolumab. Relapse after autologous stem cell transplantation had occurred in all trial patients, and cohorts A, B and C were distinguished by prior brentuximab vedotin exposure.

This sample comprised peripheral blood mononuclear cells (PBMCs), obtained before the second cycle of nivolumab. The receptors were gathered from a human donor with classical Hodgkin lymphoma.

This clone was counted a single time. V and J are TRBV10-3 and TRBJ1-5; 11 nucleotides agree with TRBD1. The CDR3 sequence is 17 residues long. Trimming removed 2 bases from V and 7 bases from J; junction bases left unmatched: 10. Germline CDR1 and CDR2: ENHRY and SYGVKD. The CDR3 DNA follows: TGTGCCATCAGTGAGCCACTGGGGACAGGGGGAGAGCAGCCCCAGCATTTT. This translates into CAISEPLGTGGEQPQHF.

The chain has TRBV9 and TRBJ2-1; no definite D call. CDR3 size: 16 residues. Trimming took off 0 bases at V and 8 bases at J, with 18 bases between the two ends. Germline V gene lookup returns CDR1 SGDLS and CDR2 YYNGEE. CDR3 nucleotides: TGTGCCAGCAGCGTAGAATCGGTCGTCCATGGGTATGAGCAGTTCTTC. It translates to CASSVESVVHGYEQFF. The complete variable domain, with remaining parts taken from reference TRBV9 and TRBJ2-1, reads DSGVTQTPKHLITATGQRVTLRCSPRSGDLSVYWYQQSLDQGLQFLIQYYNGEERAKGNILERFSAQQFPDLHSELNLSSLELGDSALYFCASSVESVVHGYEQFFGPGTRLTVL.

This clone was found once. The V gene is TRBV2, the J gene TRBJ2-5, with 7 bases that match TRBD2. This CDR3 has 14 amino acids. V was clipped by 7 bases and J by 5 bases; unmatched bases: 10. In germline, CDR1 is SNHLY, CDR2 FYNNEI. The CDR3 loop is CASIPGRASETQYF. The CDR3 DNA reads TGTGCCAGCATCCCGGGGAGGGCGAGTGAGACCCAGTACTTC. Variable domain in full (rest from reference TRBV2 and TRBJ2-5): EPEVTQTPSHQVTQMGQEVILRCVPISNHLYFYWYRQILGQKVEFLVSFYNNEISEKSEIFDDQFSVERPDGSNFTLKIRSTKLEDSAMYFCASIPGRASETQYFGPGTRLLVL.

V gene TRBV27 combines with J gene TRBJ2-1, with 8 nucleotides matching TRBD1. Germline trimming cut 1 base from V and 0 bases from J; bases unmatched to any gene: 2. CDR3 length: 16 amino acids. Germline V gene lookup returns CDR1 MNHEY and CDR2 SMNVEV (reference sequence). CDR3 region: CASSLWTGSSYNEQFF. The DNA of the CDR3 is TGTGCCAGCAGTTTATGGACAGGGAGCTCCTACAATGAGCAGTTCTTC.

In this sample, this clone turned up once. V gene TRBV9 combines with J gene TRBJ2-3; D unresolved. CDR3 length equals 13 residues. Germline CDR1 SGDLS, CDR2 YYNGEE. V was clipped by 0 bases and J by 4 bases, with 6 bases between them. The DNA of the CDR3 is TGTGCCAGCAGCGTAGGACTGGCAGATACGCAGTATTTT. Its translation: CASSVGLADTQYF.

The V and J genes are TRBV4-1 and TRBJ1-3; D perhaps matches TRBD1 (5 bases). This CDR3 is 15 amino acids long. Germline V gene data show CDR1 as MGHRA and CDR2 as YSYEKL. V lost 6 bases and J lost 2, with 14 bases in between. The CDR3 nucleotides are TGCGCCAGCAGACCCCCCAGGGATCCTGGAAACACCATATATTTT. It codes for CASRPPRDPGNTIYF.

The CDR3 DNA sequence: TGTGCCAGCAGCGCCCGATCCGTACTAGCGGGAGAAGTATACGAGCAGTACTTC. It yields the protein CASSARSVLAGEVYEQYF. The rearrangement joins TRBV9 to TRBJ2-7, with 11 bases identical to TRBD2. This CDR3 spans 18 amino acids. V lost 3 bases to trimming and J lost 4 bases; unmatched junction nucleotides: 15. Per germline, CDR1 SGDLS and CDR2 YYNGEE. The variable domain in full, completed from reference TRBV9 and TRBJ2-7, reads DSGVTQTPKHLITATGQRVTLRCSPRSGDLSVYWYQQSLDQGLQFLIQYYNGEERAKGNILERFSAQQFPDLHSELNLSSLELGDSALYFCASSARSVLAGEVYEQYFGPGTRLTVT.

The chain has TRBV7-9 and TRBJ2-5; 8 bases are shared with TRBD2. The CDR3 extends over 15 amino acids. Germline values: CDR1 SEHNR, CDR2 FQNEAQ (reference sequence). The V gene end was trimmed by 5 bases and the J gene end by 2 bases; junction bases not matched to a gene: 7. In DNA, the CDR3 is TGTGCCAGCAGCCCAAGCTTAGCGGGGCAAGAGACCCAGTACTTC. Encoded protein: CASSPSLAGQETQYF.

CDR3 coding DNA: TGTGCCAGCAGTTACGACACCTCGAACACCGGGGAGCTGTTTTTT. Translation: CASSYDTSNTGELFF. This chain uses TRBV6-5 with TRBJ2-2, with D hard to call. This CDR3 contains 15 residues. Trimming removed 2 bases from V and 0 bases from J, with 7 bases in between. Germline V gene lookup returns CDR1 MNHEY and CDR2 SVGAGI.

The rearrangement uses TRBV7-2 and TRBJ2-1; D is undetermined. The CDR3 is made up of 15 amino acids. Trimming took 9 bases from V and 0 from J, leaving 15 bases between them. Germline V gene sequence: CDR1 SGHTA, CDR2 FQGNSA. The DNA for the CDR3 is TGTGCCAGTTTCTTACGCCCGAGCTCCTACAATGAGCAGTTCTTC. It codes for CASFLRPSSYNEQFF.

This clone was detected only once. The chain uses TRBV5-1 and TRBJ2-7, with D tentatively TRBD2 (5 bases). Germline CDR1 and CDR2: SGHRS and YFSETQ. CDR3 size: 13 residues. Trimming pared 7 bases from V and 3 bases from J, leaving 14 bases between. CDR3 amino acids: CASGATSGYEQYF. The CDR3 nucleotides read TGCGCCAGCGGTGCTACTAGTGGCTACGAGCAGTACTTC.

Of note for this clone: An end of the junction differs from the germline gene, which may be a read error. V usage is TRBV5-8 and J usage is TRBJ2-7, with D possibly being TRBD1 or TRBD2 (6 bases each). Germline CDR1 and CDR2: SGHTS and YDEGEE. CDR3 length equals 11 residues. DNA of the CDR3: TGTGCCAGCAGCTTGTCCGGGGGCGGGTTCTTC. Translating it yields CASSLSGGGFF.

This CDR3 reads CASSFTSSGSSDTQYF. CDR3 DNA sequence: TGTGCCAGCAGCTTCACCTCTAGCGGGAGTTCAGATACGCAGTATTTT. J is TRBJ2-3 and V is TRBV7-8, with 10 nucleotides matching TRBD2. Germline lookup yields CDR1 SGHVS and CDR2 FQNEAQ. Germline trimming cut 3 bases from V and 4 bases from J; bases unmatched to any gene: 7. CDR3 length: 16 residues.

The chain recombines TRBV19 with TRBJ2-3; no firm D call. Germline CDR1 LNHDA, CDR2 SQIVND (reference sequence). The CDR3 contains 13 residues. Deletions cut 5 bases from V and 0 bases from J, with 6 bases between. The CDR3 sequence is CASSLESTDTQYF. The CDR3 coding sequence is TGTGCCAGTAGTTTGGAAAGCACAGATACGCAGTATTTT.

The chain employs TRBV5-6 and TRBJ2-3, with no clear D. Per the germline V gene, CDR1 is SGHDT and CDR2 is YYEEEE. Trimming left V 6 bases short and J 4 bases short, with 6 bases between. This CDR3 comprises 11 residues. CDR3 DNA sequence: TGTGCCAGCACCAAAGCAGATACGCAGTATTTT. The encoded protein is CASTKADTQYF.

The chain combines TRBV11-2 with TRBJ2-5; 9 nucleotides agree with TRBD1. The CDR3 is 17 residues long. V trimming: 3 bases; J trimming: 5 bases; junction bases outside the gene matches: 13. CDR1 is SGHAT and CDR2 is FQNNGV in the germline V gene. The CDR3 here is CASSFYPGTGFGETQYF. The CDR3 DNA sequence: TGTGCCAGCAGCTTCTACCCCGGGACAGGGTTCGGGGAGACCCAGTACTTC.

V gene TRBV7-9 combines with J gene TRBJ2-3; tentatively, D is TRBD1 or TRBD2 (5 bases each). Between the trimmed V and J ends, which lost 5 bases and 2 bases, there was a span of 14 bases. Germline assignment: CDR1 SEHNR and CDR2 FQNEAQ (reference sequence). This CDR3 spans 15 amino acids. CDR3 amino acids: CASSRRRGDTDTQYF. The CDR3 DNA reads TGTGCCAGCAGCCGTCGCAGAGGGGACACAGATACGCAGTATTTT.

The rearrangement joins TRBV5-4 to TRBJ2-1; TRBD1 might be the D (6 bases). Germline assignment: CDR1 SGHNT and CDR2 YYREEE (reference sequence). The CDR3 is 15 amino acids. V lost 1 base and J 6 bases, leaving 14 bases between the germline ends. The CDR3 coding sequence is TGTGCCAGCAGCTTGATGCAGGGGAACAGCAATGAGCAGTTCTTC. It codes for CASSLMQGNSNEQFF.

The J gene is TRBJ2-1, the V gene TRBV2; TRBD1 is a possible D gene (5 bases). Deletions cut 6 bases from V and 4 bases from J, with 10 bases between. This CDR3 is 13 amino acids long. Germline assignment: CDR1 SNHLY and CDR2 FYNNEI. The CDR3 DNA sequence: TGTGCCAGCAGGAGAACAGGTTACAATGAGCAGTTCTTC. Translated, it gives CASRRTGYNEQFF.

This clone was picked up a small number of times. The chain uses TRBV15 and TRBJ1-3; a possible D gene is TRBD1 (6 bases). This CDR3 has 15 amino acids. From germline, CDR1 is LNHNV and CDR2 YYDKDF (reference sequence). V was trimmed by 4 bases and J by 3 bases, leaving 13 bases between them. DNA for the CDR3: TGTGCCACCAGCACAACGAGGGGGAGTGGAAACACCATATATTTT. The encoded protein is CATSTTRGSGNTIYF.

This clone was seen a single time. The chain combines TRBV5-1 with TRBJ2-3; 9 bases fit TRBD2. Unmatched junction bases numbered 9, after V lost 0 bases and J lost 1 base. This CDR3 region has 18 residues. The germline gives CDR1 SGHRS, CDR2 YFSETQ. The CDR3 DNA sequence: TGCGCCAGCAGCTTGGCCATGTTACTAGCGGGCGGCACAGATACGCAGTATTTT. Protein product: CASSLAMLLAGGTDTQYF.

The V and J genes are TRBV14 and TRBJ2-7; tentative D call: TRBD2 (5 bases). The CDR3 contains 14 residues. Germline V gives CDR1 SGHDN, CDR2 FVKESK. Trimming removed 4 bases from V and 2 bases from J, with 12 bases in between. CDR3 nucleotides: TGTGCCAGCAGCCGGAGGTTGGTGACCTACGAGCAGTACTTC. Translating gives CASSRRLVTYEQYF.

This rearrangement joins TRBV2 to TRBJ2-2, with 12 bases aligning to TRBD2. The germline V gene encodes CDR1 SNHLY and CDR2 FYNNEI. The V and J ends lost 7 bases and 6 bases, in that order; junction bases with no gene match: 12. This CDR3 region has 17 residues. CDR3 sequence: CASTPLAGGPRAGELFF. In DNA form, the CDR3 reads TGTGCCAGCACCCCCCTAGCGGGGGGGCCGAGGGCCGGGGAGCTGTTTTTT.

The V call is TRBV19, the J call TRBJ1-1; D remains ambiguous. The CDR3 extends over 13 amino acids. Germline V gives CDR1 LNHDA, CDR2 SQIVND (reference sequence). V lost 7 bases and J 0 bases, leaving 9 bases between the germline ends. CDR3 sequence (DNA): TGTGCCAGTATCGAGGGAATGAACACTGAAGCTTTCTTT. It encodes CASIEGMNTEAFF.

Only one count was recorded for this clone. This chain joins TRBV9 and TRBJ2-1, with 16 bases lining up with TRBD2. The CDR3 has 15 amino acids. J lost 8 bases, V lost 2 bases, and 1 base had no gene match. Germline values: CDR1 SGDLS, CDR2 YYNGEE. CDR3 sequence (DNA): TGTGCCAGCAGCGTGGGGACTAGCGGGAGGGATGAGCAGTTCTTC. Translated: CASSVGTSGRDEQFF. Complete variable domain (other parts from reference TRBV9 and TRBJ2-1): DSGVTQTPKHLITATGQRVTLRCSPRSGDLSVYWYQQSLDQGLQFLIQYYNGEERAKGNILERFSAQQFPDLHSELNLSSLELGDSALYFCASSVGTSGRDEQFFGPGTRLTVL.

The chain is built from TRBV6-5 and TRBJ2-3; 8 bases align to TRBD2. The CDR3 sequence is 15 residues long. Germline trimming cut 6 bases from V and 0 bases from J; bases unmatched to any gene: 5. CDR1 MNHEY and CDR2 SVGAGI come from the germline V gene. The CDR3 coding sequence is TGTGCCAGCAGCGAGCGGGGGCCTAGCACAGATACGCAGTATTTT. Translated: CASSERGPSTDTQYF.

This clone appeared once. This chain connects TRBV2 to TRBJ1-2; D not resolved. CDR3 size: 12 residues. V was trimmed by 4 bases and J by 4 bases, leaving 7 bases between them. Germline CDR1 reads SNHLY; CDR2 reads FYNNEI. CDR3 in DNA: TGTGCCAGCAGTGTGGCAGCCTATGGCTACACCTTC. Residues: CASSVAAYGYTF.